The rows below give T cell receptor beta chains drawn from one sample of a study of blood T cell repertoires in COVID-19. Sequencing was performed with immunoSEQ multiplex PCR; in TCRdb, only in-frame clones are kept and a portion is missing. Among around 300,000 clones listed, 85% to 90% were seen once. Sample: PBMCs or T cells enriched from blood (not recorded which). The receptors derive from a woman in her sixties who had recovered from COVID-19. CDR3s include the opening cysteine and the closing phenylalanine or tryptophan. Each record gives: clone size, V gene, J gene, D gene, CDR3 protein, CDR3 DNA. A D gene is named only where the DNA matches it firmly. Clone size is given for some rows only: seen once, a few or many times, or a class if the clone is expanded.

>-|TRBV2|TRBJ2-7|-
CASSGGARGVDEQYF
TGTGCCAGCTCAGGAGGTGCGCGGGGTGTCGACGAGCAGTACTTC
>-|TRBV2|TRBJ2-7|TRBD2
CASSPSGLVRNEQYF
TGTGCCAGCAGTCCTAGCGGGCTTGTTCGGAACGAGCAGTACTTC
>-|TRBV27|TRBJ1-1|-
CASSLIGHPNTEAFF
TGTGCCAGCAGTTTAATAGGACACCCGAACACTGAAGCTTTCTTT
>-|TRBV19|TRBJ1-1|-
CASTQGSSMNTEAFF
TGTGCCAGTACCCAGGGATCCTCCATGAACACTGAAGCTTTCTTT
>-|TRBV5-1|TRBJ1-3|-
CASSLASGLGNTIYF
TGCGCCAGCAGCTTGGCTTCAGGACTGGGAAACACCATATATTTT
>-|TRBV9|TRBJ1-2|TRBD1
CASSAYQGANYGYTF
TGTGCCAGCAGCGCCTACCAGGGGGCGAACTATGGCTACACCTTC
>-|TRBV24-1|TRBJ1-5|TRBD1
CATSAGQGKGGNQPQHF
TGTGCCACCAGTGCAGGACAGGGGAAAGGTGGCAATCAGCCCCAGCATTTT
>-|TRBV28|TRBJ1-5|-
CASSLLFGGNQPQHF
TGTGCCAGCAGTTTACTATTCGGTGGCAATCAGCCCCAGCATTTT
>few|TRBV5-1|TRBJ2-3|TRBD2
CASSSGLAVGTDTQYF
TGCGCCAGCAGCTCGGGACTAGCGGTAGGCACAGATACGCAGTATTTT
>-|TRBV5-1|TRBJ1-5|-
CASSLEPRGQPQHF
TGCGCCAGCAGCTTGGAGCCAAGAGGTCAGCCCCAGCATTTT
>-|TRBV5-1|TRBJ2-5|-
CASSPGAGRETQYF
TGCGCCAGCAGCCCGGGAGCAGGGAGAGAGACCCAGTACTTC
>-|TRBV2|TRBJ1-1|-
CASTQEQGTEAFF
TGTGCCAGCACCCAGGAACAGGGCACTGAAGCTTTCTTT
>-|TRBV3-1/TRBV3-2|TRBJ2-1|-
CASSQGTVGLGNEQFF
TGTGCCAGCAGCCAAGGGACAGTTGGACTTGGCAATGAGCAGTTCTTC
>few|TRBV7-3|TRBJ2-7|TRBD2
CASSSPQITSGPSYEQYF
TGTGCCAGCAGCTCCCCACAAATAACTAGCGGGCCTTCCTACGAGCAGTACTTC
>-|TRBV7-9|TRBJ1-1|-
CASSLTVNTEAFF
TGTGCCAGCAGCCTGACAGTGAACACTGAAGCTTTCTTT
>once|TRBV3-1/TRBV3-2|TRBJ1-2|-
CASSQEGVTGYTF
TGTGCCAGCAGCCAAGAAGGGGTTACGGGCTACACCTTC
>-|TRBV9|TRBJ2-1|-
CASSAAGGEQFF
TGTGCCAGCAGCGCAGCCGGAGGAGAGCAGTTCTTC
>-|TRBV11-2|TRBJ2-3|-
CASSTTSLSTDTQYF
TGTGCCAGCAGCACGACTAGTTTGAGCACAGATACGCAGTATTTT
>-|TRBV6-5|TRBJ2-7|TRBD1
CASSTTGRYEQYF
TGTGCCAGCAGTACGACAGGGCGCTACGAGCAGTACTTC
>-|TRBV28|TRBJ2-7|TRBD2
CASSGTSGISYEQYF
TGTGCCAGCAGCGGGACTAGCGGGATTTCCTACGAGCAGTACTTC
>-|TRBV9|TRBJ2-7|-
CASSPGNTFYEQYF
TGTGCCAGCAGCCCCGGGAACACCTTCTACGAGCAGTACTTC
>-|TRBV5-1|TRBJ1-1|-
CASSLVQGSTEAFF
TGCGCCAGCAGCTTGGTTCAGGGCTCCACTGAAGCTTTCTTT
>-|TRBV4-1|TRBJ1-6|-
CASSQETISPLHF
TGCGCCAGCAGCCAAGAGACAATATCACCCCTCCACTTT
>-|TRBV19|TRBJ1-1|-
CASRPTGLGAEAFF
TGTGCCAGTAGACCAACAGGGCTTGGCGCTGAAGCTTTCTTT
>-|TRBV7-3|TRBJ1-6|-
CASSLTGSYNSPLHF
TGTGCCAGCAGCTTGACGGGCTCCTATAATTCACCCCTCCACTTT
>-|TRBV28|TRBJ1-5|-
CASSFGGPQPQHF
TGTGCCAGCAGTTTCGGGGGGCCCCAGCCCCAGCATTTT
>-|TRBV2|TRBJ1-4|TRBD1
CASVTGPGGGEKLFF
TGTGCCAGCGTGACAGGGCCGGGAGGGGGTGAAAAACTGTTTTTT
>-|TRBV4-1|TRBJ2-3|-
CASSRPDRDTQYF
TGCGCCAGCAGCCGTCCGGACAGAGATACGCAGTATTTT
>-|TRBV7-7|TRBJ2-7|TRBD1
CASSPQGETPQYF
TGTGCTAGCAGCCCACAGGGGGAAACCCCGCAGTACTTC
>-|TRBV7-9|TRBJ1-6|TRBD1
CASSQQGPLDWPLHF
TGTGCCAGCAGCCAACAGGGGCCTTTGGATTGGCCCCTCCACTTT
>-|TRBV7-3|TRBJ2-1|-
CASSLAISVGDEQFF
TGTGCCAGCAGCTTAGCGATCAGCGTCGGGGATGAGCAGTTCTTC
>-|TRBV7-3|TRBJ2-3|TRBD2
CASSGRADTQYF
TGTGCCAGCAGCGGGAGGGCAGATACGCAGTATTTT
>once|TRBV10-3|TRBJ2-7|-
CAISGMVGTEQYF
TGTGCCATCAGTGGAATGGTGGGGACAGAGCAGTACTTC
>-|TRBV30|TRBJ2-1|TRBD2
CAWRGTSGAAQFF
TGTGCCTGGAGGGGGACTAGCGGGGCGGCGCAGTTCTTC
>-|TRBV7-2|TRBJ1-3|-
CASSEEGISGNTIYF
TGTGCCAGCAGCGAGGAGGGGATCTCTGGAAACACCATATATTTT
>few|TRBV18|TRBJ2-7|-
CASSPISSVPYEQYF
TGTGCCAGCTCACCAATATCTTCAGTACCCTACGAGCAGTACTTC
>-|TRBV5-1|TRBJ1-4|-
CASSLGRGPYNEKLFF
TGCGCCAGCAGCTTGGGGAGGGGACCCTATAATGAAAAACTGTTTTTT
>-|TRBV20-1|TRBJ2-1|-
CSAISGEQFF
TGCAGTGCCATATCCGGTGAGCAGTTCTTC
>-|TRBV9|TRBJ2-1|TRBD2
CASSVSGIDNEQFF
TGTGCCAGCAGCGTCAGCGGGATCGACAATGAGCAGTTCTTC
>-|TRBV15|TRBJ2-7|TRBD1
CATSRGDSSYEQYF
TGTGCCACCAGCAGAGGGGACAGCTCCTACGAGCAGTACTTC
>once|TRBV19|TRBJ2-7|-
CASSIGVGRYEQYF
TGTGCCAGTAGTATTGGAGTGGGGAGATACGAGCAGTACTTC
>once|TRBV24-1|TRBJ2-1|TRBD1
CATVGTGRNEQFF
TGTGCCACCGTTGGGACAGGGCGGAATGAGCAGTTCTTC
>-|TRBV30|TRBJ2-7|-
CAWSVQGQGEQYF
TGTGCCTGGAGTGTCCAGGGGCAGGGCGAGCAGTACTTC
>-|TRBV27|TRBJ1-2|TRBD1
CASRRTGTGYGYTF
TGTGCCAGCAGACGTACGGGGACAGGCTATGGCTACACCTTC